These 17 T cell receptor beta chains came from one sample sequenced in a study of T cells in Graves' hyperthyroidism and ophthalmopathy. Researchers took RNA transcripts and amplified the TCR beta CDR3 regions from them. The primer set for the first-round RT-PCR of the TCR CDR3 was HTBI. Via MiXCR, TCRdb re-called the multiplex PCR reads, giving one row per CDR3 protein. The repertoire has about 640,000 distinct CDR3 sequences, around 21% of them found once; the top ten carry 34%. The sample comprised blood. The receptors come from a man under 40 with Graves' ophthalmopathy.

This clonotype was recorded a few times. The chain couples TRBV27 to TRBJ1-5; D gene ambiguous. CDR3 length: 16 amino acids. Germline CDR1 reads MNHEY; CDR2 reads SMNVEV (reference sequence). V was shortened by 1 base and J by 5 bases, with 15 bases between the two germline ends. The CDR3 sequence is CASSLYGRLRDQPQHF. The CDR3 nucleotides read TGTGCCAGCAGTTTATACGGCAGATTGAGGGATCAGCCCCAGCATTTT.

This clonotype was observed a handful of times. The chain joins TRBV19 to TRBJ1-1; possible D gene TRBD1, 6 bases. CDR3 length: 15 amino acids. V lost 1 base and J lost 8, with 17 bases in between. Germline V gene lookup returns CDR1 LNHDA and CDR2 SQIVND (reference sequence). The CDR3 spells CASSIGDWTVKEAFF. The DNA for the CDR3 is TGTGCCAGTAGTATAGGGGACTGGACAGTAAAGGAAGCTTTCTTT.

The chain combines TRBV5-6 with TRBJ1-4; 9 bases align to TRBD1. The CDR3 sequence is 16 residues long. The J segment lost 7 bases and the V segment lost 1 base, leaving 8 bases of the junction unmatched. Germline values: CDR1 SGHDT, CDR2 YYEEEE. This CDR3 reads CASSLFQTGGSEKLFF. The CDR3 nucleotides read TGTGCCAGCAGCTTGTTCCAGACAGGGGGAAGTGAAAAACTGTTTTTT.

The DNA of the CDR3 is TGTGCCAGCAGCCGCCCAGGGGACCATCAGCCCCAGCATTTT. Its translation is CASSRPGDHQPQHF. This chain uses TRBV12-3 or TRBV12-4 with TRBJ1-5; D perhaps matches TRBD1 (6 bases). Trimming stripped 6 bases from V and 5 bases from J, with 14 bases between. CDR3 length: 14 residues.

This clonotype was observed a handful of times. V is TRBV27 and J is TRBJ2-1; no clear D gene. Germline lookup yields CDR1 MNHEY and CDR2 SMNVEV (reference sequence). The CDR3 totals 14 residues. The V gene lost 3 bases and the J gene lost 1 base, with 7 bases spanning the gap. The CDR3 spells CASSLTVSYNEQFF. The DNA of the CDR3 is TGTGCCAGCAGTTTGACGGTATCCTACAATGAGCAGTTCTTC.

The genes are TRBV5-4 and TRBJ2-7, with TRBD2 matching 8 bases. The CDR3 loop spans 16 amino acids. Germline V gene sequence: CDR1 SGHNT, CDR2 YYREEE (reference sequence). After removal of 0 bases from V and 0 bases from J, the junction contained 5 bases not matched to a gene. The CDR3 DNA reads as TGTGCCAGCAGCTTGGAATCGGGAGGGAACTCCTACGAGCAGTACTTC. The encoded protein is CASSLESGGNSYEQYF.

This clonotype was detected only a few times. This chain joins TRBV7-6 and TRBJ2-3, with D unresolved. V lost 7 bases to trimming and J lost 3 bases, with 17 bases between them. The CDR3 length is 15 residues. Germline V gene data show CDR1 as SGHVS and CDR2 as FNYEAQ. The chain's CDR3 is CASNNPGALTDTQYF. The CDR3 region has the DNA TGTGCCAGCAATAATCCCGGAGCTCTAACAGATACGCAGTATTTT.

This chain connects TRBV6-6 to TRBJ2-2; 12 nucleotides align to TRBD2. V shed 0 bases and J 1 base; nucleotides not matched to a gene: 12. This CDR3 has 21 amino acids. Germline V lookup: CDR1 MNHNY, CDR2 SVGAGI (reference sequence). DNA of the CDR3: TGTGCCAGCAGTTACTCGGGGTGGGGGTCGACTAGCGGGAGGAACACCGGGGAGCTGTTTTTT. Translating gives CASSYSGWGSTSGRNTGELFF.

This chain connects TRBV14 to TRBJ2-3; D gene ambiguous. The CDR3 extends over 17 amino acids. Trimming stripped 0 bases from V and 1 base from J, with 14 bases between. CDR1 SGHDN and CDR2 FVKESK come from the germline V gene. As DNA, the CDR3 is TGTGCCAGCAGCCAAGAGGTCGCTGTTCATGGCACAGATACGCAGTATTTT. Residues: CASSQEVAVHGTDTQYF. The full variable domain, rest sourced from reference TRBV14 and TRBJ2-3, is EAGVTQFPSHSVIEKGQTVTLRCDPISGHDNLYWYRRVMGKEIKFLLHFVKESKQDESGMPNNRFLAERTGGTYSTLKVQPAELEDSGVYFCASSQEVAVHGTDTQYFGPGTRLTVL.

This chain links TRBV6-1 with TRBJ1-6, with TRBD1 matching 7 bases. J gave up 5 bases and V 7 bases, and 8 bases lay outside the gene matches. CDR3 size: 15 residues. Germline V gene lookup returns CDR1 MNHNS and CDR2 SASEGT. The CDR3, as DNA: TGTGCCAGCACCCCCGGGACAGAAAATAATTCACCCCTCCACTTT. Its protein product is CASTPGTENNSPLHF.

The CDR3 coding sequence is TGTGCCAGCAGCCAAGATTCAGGACTTTTGAACACTGAAGCTTTCTTT. It is translated as CASSQDSGLLNTEAFF. The chain carries TRBV14 and TRBJ1-1; D gene ambiguous. The V and J ends lost 0 bases and 0 bases respectively, with 11 bases between them. The CDR3 is 16 residues long. The germline V gene has CDR1 SGHDN and CDR2 FVKESK.

At least ten counts were recorded for this clonotype. This chain connects TRBV7-8 to TRBJ2-7, with D perhaps matching TRBD1 (6 bases). Trimming removed 2 bases from V and 5 bases from J, with 10 bases in between. The length of the CDR3 is 13 residues. Germline CDR1 and CDR2: SGHVS and FQNEAQ. CDR3 sequence: CASSLSQGHEQYF. CDR3 nucleotide sequence: TGTGCCAGCAGCTTAAGTCAGGGGCACGAGCAGTACTTC. The full variable domain, its missing parts supplied by reference TRBV7-8 and TRBJ2-7, is GAGVSQSPRYKVAKRGQDVALRCDPISGHVSLFWYQQALGQGPEFLTYFQNEAQLDKSGLPSDRFFAERPEGSVSTLKIQRTQQEDSAVYLCASSLSQGHEQYFGPGTRLTVT.

The chain joins TRBV7-9 to TRBJ1-2; 7 positions agree with TRBD1. The CDR3 spans 14 residues. From germline, CDR1 is SEHNR and CDR2 FQNEAQ (reference sequence). V was pared by 5 bases and J by 5 bases, with 8 bases of the junction left unmatched. DNA for the CDR3: TGTGCCAGCAGCACCGGGACAGAGTCTTATGGCTACACCTTC. Protein sequence: CASSTGTESYGYTF.

This clonotype was seen only a few times. This rearrangement joins TRBV6-7 to TRBJ1-1, with unresolved D. TRBV6-7 carries the ORF label, with uncertain function. This CDR3 contains 13 residues. V was cut by 2 bases and J by 5 bases, with 9 bases left in between. Here the CDR3 DNA reads TGTGCCAGCAGTTACAATTCCGGGACTGAAGCTTTCTTT. This gives the protein CASSYNSGTEAFF.

The chain is built from TRBV9 and TRBJ2-1; 7 bases map to TRBD2. The CDR3 has 18 residues. Unmatched junction bases numbered 9, after V lost 0 bases and J lost 0 bases. CDR1 and CDR2 (germline): SGDLS, YYNGEE. Here the CDR3 DNA reads TGTGCCAGCAGCGTAGTGGGTTGGGGGGAGGGCTCCTACAATGAGCAGTTCTTC. Translation: CASSVVGWGEGSYNEQFF.

In its sample, this clonotype was seen many times. This chain connects TRBV3-1 to TRBJ2-2, with 8 nucleotides matching TRBD1. Germline CDR1 LGHDT, CDR2 YNNKEL (reference sequence). The CDR3 has 15 residues. The V segment lost 3 bases and the J segment 1 base; nucleotides outside the gene matches: 1. In nucleotides, the CDR3 is TGTGCCAGCAGCCATGGGACAGGGAACACCGGGGAGCTGTTTTTT. Its translation: CASSHGTGNTGELFF.

This clonotype was detected ten times or more. The V and J genes are TRBV28 and TRBJ2-1, with D perhaps being TRBD1 or TRBD2 (7 bases each). This CDR3 contains 17 residues. Per the germline V gene, CDR1 is MDHEN and CDR2 is SYDVKM. Trimming pared 3 bases from V and 8 bases from J, leaving 23 bases between. The chain's CDR3 is CASSLWSVARGRDEQFF. Written as DNA, the CDR3 is TGTGCCAGCAGTTTGTGGTCGGTGGCCAGGGGGAGGGATGAGCAGTTCTTC. Using reference TRBV28 and TRBJ2-1 for the parts outside the CDR3, the full variable domain is DVKVTQSSRYLVKRTGEKVFLECVQDMDHENMFWYRQDPGLGLRLIYFSYDVKMKEKGDIPEGYSVSREKKERFSLILESASTNQTSMYLCASSLWSVARGRDEQFFGPGTRLTVL.